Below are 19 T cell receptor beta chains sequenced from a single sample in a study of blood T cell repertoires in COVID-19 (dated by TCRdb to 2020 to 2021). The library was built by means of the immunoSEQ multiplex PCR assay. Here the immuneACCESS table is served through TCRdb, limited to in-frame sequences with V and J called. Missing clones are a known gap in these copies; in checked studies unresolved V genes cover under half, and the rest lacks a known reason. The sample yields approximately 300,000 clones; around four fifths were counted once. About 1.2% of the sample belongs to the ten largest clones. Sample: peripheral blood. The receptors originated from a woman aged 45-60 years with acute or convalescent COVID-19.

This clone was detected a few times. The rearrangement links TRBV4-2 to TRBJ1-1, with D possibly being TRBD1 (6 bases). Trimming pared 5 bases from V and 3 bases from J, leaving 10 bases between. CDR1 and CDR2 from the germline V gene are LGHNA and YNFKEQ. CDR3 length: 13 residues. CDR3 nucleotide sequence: TGTGCCAGCAGCAATACAGGGTACACTGAAGCTTTCTTT. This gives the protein CASSNTGYTEAFF.

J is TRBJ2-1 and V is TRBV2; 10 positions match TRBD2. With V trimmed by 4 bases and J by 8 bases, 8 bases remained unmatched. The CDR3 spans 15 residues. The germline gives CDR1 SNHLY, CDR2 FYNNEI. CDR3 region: CASSGLAGANHEQFF. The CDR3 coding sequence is TGTGCCAGCAGTGGTCTAGCGGGAGCCAATCATGAGCAGTTCTTC. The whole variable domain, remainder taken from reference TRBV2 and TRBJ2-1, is EPEVTQTPSHQVTQMGQEVILRCVPISNHLYFYWYRQILGQKVEFLVSFYNNEISEKSEIFDDQFSVERPDGSNFTLKIRSTKLEDSAMYFCASSGLAGANHEQFFGPGTRLTVL.

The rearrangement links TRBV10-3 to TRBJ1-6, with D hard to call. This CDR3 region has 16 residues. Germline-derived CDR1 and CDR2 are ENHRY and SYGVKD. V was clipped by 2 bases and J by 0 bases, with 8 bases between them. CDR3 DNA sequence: TGTGCCATCAGTGAGCCCCCTAGCTCCTATAATTCACCCCTCCACTTT. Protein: CAISEPPSSYNSPLHF.

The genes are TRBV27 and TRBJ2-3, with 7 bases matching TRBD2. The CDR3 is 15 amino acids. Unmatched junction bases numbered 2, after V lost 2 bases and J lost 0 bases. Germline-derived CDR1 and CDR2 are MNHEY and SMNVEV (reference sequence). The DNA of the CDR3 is TGTGCCAGCAGTTTAAATAGCGGGAGCACAGATACGCAGTATTTT. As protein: CASSLNSGSTDTQYF.

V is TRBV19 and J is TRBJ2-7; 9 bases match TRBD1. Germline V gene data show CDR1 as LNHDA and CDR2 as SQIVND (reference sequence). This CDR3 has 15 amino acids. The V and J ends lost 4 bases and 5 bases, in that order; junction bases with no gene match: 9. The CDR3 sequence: CASSTAGTGPDEQYF. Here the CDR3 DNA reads TGTGCCAGTAGTACCGCCGGGACAGGGCCCGACGAGCAGTACTTC. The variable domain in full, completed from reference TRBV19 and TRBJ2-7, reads DGGITQSPKYLFRKEGQNVTLSCEQNLNHDAMYWYRQDPGQGLRLIYYSQIVNDFQKGDIAEGYSVSREKKESFPLTVTSAQKNPTAFYLCASSTAGTGPDEQYFGPGTRLTVT.

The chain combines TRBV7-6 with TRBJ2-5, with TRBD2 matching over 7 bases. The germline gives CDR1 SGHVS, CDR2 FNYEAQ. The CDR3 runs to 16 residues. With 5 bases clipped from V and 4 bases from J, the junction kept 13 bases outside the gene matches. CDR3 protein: CASSRGAGVGGETQYF. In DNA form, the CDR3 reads TGTGCCAGCAGCCGTGGGGCGGGGGTTGGAGGAGAGACCCAGTACTTC.

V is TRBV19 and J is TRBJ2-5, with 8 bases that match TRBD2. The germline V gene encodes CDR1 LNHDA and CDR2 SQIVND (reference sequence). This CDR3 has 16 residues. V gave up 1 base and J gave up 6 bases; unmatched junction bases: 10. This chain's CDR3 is CASSIGVSGAGKTQYF. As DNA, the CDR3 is TGTGCCAGTAGTATAGGGGTTAGCGGGGCTGGGAAGACCCAGTACTTC.

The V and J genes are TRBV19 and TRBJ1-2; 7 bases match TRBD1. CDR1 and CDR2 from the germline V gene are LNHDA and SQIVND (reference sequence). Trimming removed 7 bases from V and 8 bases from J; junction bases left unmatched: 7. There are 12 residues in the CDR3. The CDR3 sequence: CASTTGAGGYTF. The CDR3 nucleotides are TGTGCCAGTACCACAGGGGCCGGAGGCTACACCTTC.

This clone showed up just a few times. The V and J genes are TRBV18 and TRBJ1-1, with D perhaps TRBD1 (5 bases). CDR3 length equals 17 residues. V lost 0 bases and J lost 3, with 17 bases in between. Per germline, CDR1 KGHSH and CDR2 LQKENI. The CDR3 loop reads CASSPPQSRQKHTEAFF. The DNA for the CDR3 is TGTGCCAGCTCACCACCCCAATCCCGACAGAAACACACTGAAGCTTTCTTT.

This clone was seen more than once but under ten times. CDR3 in amino acids: CASSWTGRSYEQYF. DNA of the CDR3: TGTGCCAGCAGTTGGACAGGGAGGTCCTACGAGCAGTACTTC. The V call is TRBV6-2 or TRBV6-3, the J call TRBJ2-7; 8 bases agree with TRBD1. CDR1 is MNHEY, CDR2 SVGEGT, per germline. The CDR3 runs to 14 residues. V gave up 4 bases and J gave up 1 base; unmatched junction bases: 3.

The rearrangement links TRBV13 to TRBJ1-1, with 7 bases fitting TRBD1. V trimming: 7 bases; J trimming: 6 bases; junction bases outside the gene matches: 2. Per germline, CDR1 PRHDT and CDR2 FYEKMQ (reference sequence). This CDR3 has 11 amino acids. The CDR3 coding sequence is TGTGCCAGCACCGGGACAGCTGAAGCTTTCTTT. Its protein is CASTGTAEAFF.

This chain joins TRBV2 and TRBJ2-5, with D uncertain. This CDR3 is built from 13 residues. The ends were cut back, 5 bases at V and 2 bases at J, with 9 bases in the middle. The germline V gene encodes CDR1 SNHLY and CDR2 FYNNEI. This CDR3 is CASSQNQQETQYF. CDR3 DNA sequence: TGTGCCAGCAGTCAAAACCAGCAAGAGACCCAGTACTTC.

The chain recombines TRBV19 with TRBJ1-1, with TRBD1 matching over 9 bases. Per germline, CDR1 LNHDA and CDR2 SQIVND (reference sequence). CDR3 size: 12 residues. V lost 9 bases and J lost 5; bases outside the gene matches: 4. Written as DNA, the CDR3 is TGTGCCAGCCGGGACAGGGTGACTGAAGCTTTCTTT. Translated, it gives CASRDRVTEAFF. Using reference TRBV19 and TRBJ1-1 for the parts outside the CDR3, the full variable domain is DGGITQSPKYLFRKEGQNVTLSCEQNLNHDAMYWYRQDPGQGLRLIYYSQIVNDFQKGDIAEGYSVSREKKESFPLTVTSAQKNPTAFYLCASRDRVTEAFFGQGTRLTVV.

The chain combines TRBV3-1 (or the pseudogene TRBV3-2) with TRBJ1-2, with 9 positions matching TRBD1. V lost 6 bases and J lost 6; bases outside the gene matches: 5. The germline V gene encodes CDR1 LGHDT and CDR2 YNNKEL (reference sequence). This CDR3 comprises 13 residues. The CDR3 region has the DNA TGTGCCAGCAGGGACAGGGGTTCGGATGGCTACACCTTC. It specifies CASRDRGSDGYTF.

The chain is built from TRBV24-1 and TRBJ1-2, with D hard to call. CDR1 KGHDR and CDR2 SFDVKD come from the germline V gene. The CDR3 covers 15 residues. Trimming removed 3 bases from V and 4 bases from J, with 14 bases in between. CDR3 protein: CATSDTREGGYGYTF. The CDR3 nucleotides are TGTGCCACCAGTGATACCCGGGAGGGTGGCTATGGCTACACCTTC.

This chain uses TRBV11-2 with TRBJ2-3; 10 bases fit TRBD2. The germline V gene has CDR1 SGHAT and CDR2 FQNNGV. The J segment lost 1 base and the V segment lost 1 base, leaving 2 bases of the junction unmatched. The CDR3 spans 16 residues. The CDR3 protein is CASSLGAGGGTDTQYF. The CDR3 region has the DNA TGTGCCAGCAGCTTAGGAGCGGGGGGGGGCACAGATACGCAGTATTTT.

CDR3: CASRQADEQFF. The CDR3 bases are TGTGCCAGCCGCCAGGCAGATGAGCAGTTCTTC. V is TRBV2 and J is TRBJ2-1; D remains unclear. Germline V CDR1 and CDR2: SNHLY, FYNNEI. The V and J ends lost 8 bases and 8 bases respectively, with 10 bases between them. The CDR3 sequence is 11 residues long.

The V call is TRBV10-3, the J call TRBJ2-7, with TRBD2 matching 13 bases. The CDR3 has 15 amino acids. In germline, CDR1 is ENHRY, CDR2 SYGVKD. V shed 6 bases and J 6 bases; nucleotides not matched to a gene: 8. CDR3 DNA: TGTGCCATCAGCCCTACTAGCGGGGGGGCCTCCGAGCAGTACGTC. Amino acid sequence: CAISPTSGGASEQYV.

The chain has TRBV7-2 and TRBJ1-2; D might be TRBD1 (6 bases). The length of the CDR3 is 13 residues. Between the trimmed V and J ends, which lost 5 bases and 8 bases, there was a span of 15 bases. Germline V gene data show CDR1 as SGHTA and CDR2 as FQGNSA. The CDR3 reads CASSPWTEEGYTF. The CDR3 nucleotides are TGTGCCAGCAGCCCGTGGACAGAGGAGGGCTACACCTTC.